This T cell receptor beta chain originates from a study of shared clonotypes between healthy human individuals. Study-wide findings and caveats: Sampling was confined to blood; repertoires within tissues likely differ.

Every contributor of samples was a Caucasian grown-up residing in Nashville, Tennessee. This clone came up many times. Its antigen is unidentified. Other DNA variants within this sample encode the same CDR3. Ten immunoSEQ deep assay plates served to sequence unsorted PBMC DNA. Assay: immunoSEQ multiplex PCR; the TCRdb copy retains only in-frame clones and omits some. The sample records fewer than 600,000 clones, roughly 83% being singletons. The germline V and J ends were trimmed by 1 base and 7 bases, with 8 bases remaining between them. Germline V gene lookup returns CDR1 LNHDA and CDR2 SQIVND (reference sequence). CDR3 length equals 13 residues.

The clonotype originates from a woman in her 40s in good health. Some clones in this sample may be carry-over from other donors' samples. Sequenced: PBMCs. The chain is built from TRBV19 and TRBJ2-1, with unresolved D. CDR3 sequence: CASSIGSLNEQFF. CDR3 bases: TGTGCCAGTAGTATAGGCTCACTGAATGAGCAGTTCTTC.